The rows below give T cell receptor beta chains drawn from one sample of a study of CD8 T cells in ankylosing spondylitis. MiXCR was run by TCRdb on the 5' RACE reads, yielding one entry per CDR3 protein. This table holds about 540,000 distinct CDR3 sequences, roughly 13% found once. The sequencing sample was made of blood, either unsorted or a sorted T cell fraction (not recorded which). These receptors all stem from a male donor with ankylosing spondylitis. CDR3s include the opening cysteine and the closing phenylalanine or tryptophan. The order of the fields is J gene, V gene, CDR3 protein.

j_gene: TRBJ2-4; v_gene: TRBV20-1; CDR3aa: CSARGHLAKNIQYF
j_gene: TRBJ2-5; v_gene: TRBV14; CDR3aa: CASSQDRWRGVRSQETQYF
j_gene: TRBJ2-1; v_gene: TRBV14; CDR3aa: CASSRVMGGEQFF
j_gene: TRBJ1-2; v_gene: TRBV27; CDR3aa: CASSWASNYGYTF
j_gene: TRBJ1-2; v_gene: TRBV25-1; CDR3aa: CASSEYPLSRDLSGYTF
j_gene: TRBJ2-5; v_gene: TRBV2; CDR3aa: CASSEAPSGSGGETQYF
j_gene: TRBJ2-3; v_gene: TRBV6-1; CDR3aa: CASSEAIPNTQYF
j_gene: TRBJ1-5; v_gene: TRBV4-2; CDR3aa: CASSQVIATQDNQPQHF
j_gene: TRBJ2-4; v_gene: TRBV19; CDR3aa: CASSIGGAAKNIQYF
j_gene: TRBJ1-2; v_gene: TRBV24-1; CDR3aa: CATSARTPDRGNYGYTF
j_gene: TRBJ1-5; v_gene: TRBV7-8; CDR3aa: CASSTGQGAMSNQPQHF
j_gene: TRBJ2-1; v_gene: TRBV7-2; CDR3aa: CASSLGLATLNEQFF
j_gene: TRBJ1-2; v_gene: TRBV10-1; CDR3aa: CASSESRSTIGYTF
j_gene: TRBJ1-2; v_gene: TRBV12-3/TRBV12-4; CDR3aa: CASDLSGTGDGYTF
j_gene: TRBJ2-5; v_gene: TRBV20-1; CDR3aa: CSATRIGVLETQYF
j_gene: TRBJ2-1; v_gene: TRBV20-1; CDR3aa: CSARDRTGGNYNEQFF
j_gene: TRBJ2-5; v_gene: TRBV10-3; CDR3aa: CAISEPAGGVETQYF
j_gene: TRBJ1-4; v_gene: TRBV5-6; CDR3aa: CASSKDIGRYNEKLFF
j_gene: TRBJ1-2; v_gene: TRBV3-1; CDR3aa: CASSEAGEAGYGYTF